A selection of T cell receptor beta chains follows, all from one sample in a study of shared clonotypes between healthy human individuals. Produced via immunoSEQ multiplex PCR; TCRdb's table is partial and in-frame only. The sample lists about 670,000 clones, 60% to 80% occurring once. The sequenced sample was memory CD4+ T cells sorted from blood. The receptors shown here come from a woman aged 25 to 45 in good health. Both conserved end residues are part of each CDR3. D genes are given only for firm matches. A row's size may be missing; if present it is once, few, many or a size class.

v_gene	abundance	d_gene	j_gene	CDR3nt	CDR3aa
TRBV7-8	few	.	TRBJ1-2	TGTGCCAGCAGCTTTGACAGGAGGGATGGCTACACCTTC	CASSFDRRDGYTF
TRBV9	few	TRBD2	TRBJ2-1	TGTGCCAGCAGCGTATACCCGGGACTAGCGGGAGGTAATGAGCAGTTCTTC	CASSVYPGLAGGNEQFF
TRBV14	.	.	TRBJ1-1	TGTGCCAGCAGCCCCCAAGTGGATTCAGCTTTCTTT	CASSPQVDSAFF
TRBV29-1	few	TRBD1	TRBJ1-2	TGCAGCGTTGCAGGGACAGGAGACTATGGCTACACCTTC	CSVAGTGDYGYTF
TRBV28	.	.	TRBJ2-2	TGTGCCTCCCGTGTGTACAGGAACACCGGGGAGCTGTTTTTT	CASRVYRNTGELFF
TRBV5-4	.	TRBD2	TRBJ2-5	TGTGCCAGCAGCCCTCCTAGCGGGGAGACCCAGTACTTC	CASSPPSGETQYF
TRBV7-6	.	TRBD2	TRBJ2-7	TGTGCCAGCAGCTGGGTAGCGGGAGAGACCCACGAGCAGTACTTC	CASSWVAGETHEQYF
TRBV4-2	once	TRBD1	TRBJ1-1	TGTGCCAGCAGCCCGACAGGGTTAAACACTGAAGCTTTCTTT	CASSPTGLNTEAFF
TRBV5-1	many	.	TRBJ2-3	TGCGCCAGCAGCTTGGTTAGACAAGCCCGCGATACGCAGTATTTT	CASSLVRQARDTQYF
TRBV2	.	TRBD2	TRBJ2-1	TGTGCCAGCAGTGTGGAGGGACTAGCGATTGAGCAGTTCTTC	CASSVEGLAIEQFF
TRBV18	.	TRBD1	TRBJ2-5	TGTGCCAGCTCCCCCAACCGGGACAGTCAAGAGACCCAGTACTTC	CASSPNRDSQETQYF
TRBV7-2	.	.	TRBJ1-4	TGTGCCAGCAGCTTAGGTTACGGGACACCAGGTGAAAAACTGTTTTTT	CASSLGYGTPGEKLFF
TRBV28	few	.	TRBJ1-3	TGTGCCAGCAGTTTGGGGACATTTGGAAACACCATATATTTT	CASSLGTFGNTIYF
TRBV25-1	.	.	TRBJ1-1	TGTGCCAGCAGCTCCTTTGACAGTTTGAACACTGAAGCTTTCTTT	CASSSFDSLNTEAFF
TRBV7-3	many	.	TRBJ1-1	TGTGCCAGCAGCTTAATGGAGAACACTGAAGCTTTCTTT	CASSLMENTEAFF
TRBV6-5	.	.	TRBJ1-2	TGTGCCAGCAGTTACTCGATGAGGGGCGGTTTGGATGGCTACACCTTC	CASSYSMRGGLDGYTF
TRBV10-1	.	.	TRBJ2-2	TGCGCCAGCAGTGAGTCTTCCCCAGAAAACACCGGGGAGCTGTTTTTT	CASSESSPENTGELFF
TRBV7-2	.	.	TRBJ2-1	TGTGCCAGCAGCCCCCCCCCGGTTCTGGATGAGCAGTTCTTC	CASSPPPVLDEQFF
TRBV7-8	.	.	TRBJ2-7	TGTGCCAGCAGCTTTCTCTTCCACGAGCAGTACTTC	CASSFLFHEQYF
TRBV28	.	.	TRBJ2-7	TGTGCCAGCAGTTTAGCGGGGAACCTAGGGGAGCAGTACTTC	CASSLAGNLGEQYF
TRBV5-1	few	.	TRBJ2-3	TGCGCCAGCAGCACGGACAGCAACACAGATACGCAGTATTTT	CASSTDSNTDTQYF
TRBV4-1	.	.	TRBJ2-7	TGCGCCAGCAGCCAAGAGCCGCCCCCCTACGAGCAGTACTTC	CASSQEPPPYEQYF
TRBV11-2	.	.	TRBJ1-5	TGTGCCAGCAGACAGGGTCCCAATCAGCCCCAGCATTTT	CASRQGPNQPQHF
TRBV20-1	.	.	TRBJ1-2	TGCAGTGCTAGAGAGGGTGGCTACACCTTC	CSAREGGYTF
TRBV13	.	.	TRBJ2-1	TGTGCCAGCAGCCCCGGGACGCCTTCCTACAATGAGCAGTTCTTC	CASSPGTPSYNEQFF
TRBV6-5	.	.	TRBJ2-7	TGTGCCAGCCGACGTCGGGGGGCGGCCTACGAGCAGTACTTC	CASRRRGAAYEQYF
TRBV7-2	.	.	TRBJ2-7	TGTGCCAGCAGCTTAGCGGTTAGCGGAGTCCACGAGCAGTACTTC	CASSLAVSGVHEQYF
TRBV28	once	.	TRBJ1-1	TGTGCCAGCAACCCTTCGGGTCCTAATTTTGGATTAGCTTTCTTT	CASNPSGPNFGLAFF
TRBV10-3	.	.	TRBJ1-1	TGTGCCATCAGTGAGAGGGCCGATTCGAACACTGAAGCTTTCTTT	CAISERADSNTEAFF